This passage covers 5 T cell receptor beta chains from one sample sequenced in a study of blood T cells in healthy people across ages. Combining a sample-barcoded 5' primer with a J-beta primer mix, a second PCR ran for roughly 6 to 11 cycles. TCRdb re-called the 5' RACE reads through MiXCR, storing one row per CDR3 protein. This table has roughly 1.9 million distinct CDR3 sequences, approximately 40% appearing once. The source material was blood. These receptors were taken from a human donor in good health.

The table lists this clonotype with a few counts. V and J are TRBV4-3 and TRBJ2-3; maybe TRBD1 (6 bases). CDR1 is LGHNA and CDR2 is YSLEER in the germline V gene. This CDR3 contains 15 residues. V lost 6 bases to trimming and J lost 4 bases, with 17 bases between them. The CDR3 DNA reads as TGCGCCAGCAGTCGAGAGGCGTCAGGGGCAGATACGCAGTATTTT. Amino acid sequence: CASSREASGADTQYF.

This clonotype appeared a few times. The genes are TRBV20-1 and TRBJ1-1; D possibly corresponds to TRBD1 (5 bases). Trimming stripped 0 bases from V and 1 base from J, with 12 bases between. The length of the CDR3 is 15 residues. Germline V gives CDR1 DFQATT, CDR2 SNEGSKA (reference sequence). This chain's CDR3 is CSARDFGGTNTEAFF. In nucleotides, the CDR3 is TGCAGTGCTAGAGATTTTGGAGGGACGAACACTGAAGCTTTCTTT.

This chain connects TRBV9 to TRBJ2-7, with D perhaps matching TRBD1 or TRBD2 (5 bases each). Germline CDR1 reads SGDLS; CDR2 reads YYNGEE. V was cut by 1 base and J by 3 bases, with 14 bases left in between. This CDR3 spans 15 amino acids. CDR3 sequence reads: CASSVSWGPYYEQYF. DNA of the CDR3: TGTGCCAGCAGCGTAAGCTGGGGACCATACTACGAGCAGTACTTC.

This clonotype was detected only a few times. The chain has TRBV20-1 and TRBJ1-4, with D maybe TRBD1 (5 bases). Germline CDR1 DFQATT, CDR2 SNEGSKA (reference sequence). The CDR3 has 13 amino acids. Trimming pared 2 bases from V and 6 bases from J, leaving 10 bases between. CDR3 amino acids: CSARQGIYEKLFF. CDR3 nucleotides: TGCAGTGCTAGACAGGGAATATATGAAAAACTGTTTTTT.

The chain couples TRBV25-1 to TRBJ2-2; D is uncertain. This CDR3 contains 13 residues. Germline CDR1 MGHDK, CDR2 SYGVNS. Trimming cost V 1 base and J 6 bases, with 6 bases left between them. DNA for the CDR3: TGTGCCAGCAGTGAATTCCTCGCCGGGGAGCTGTTTTTT. Translated: CASSEFLAGELFF.